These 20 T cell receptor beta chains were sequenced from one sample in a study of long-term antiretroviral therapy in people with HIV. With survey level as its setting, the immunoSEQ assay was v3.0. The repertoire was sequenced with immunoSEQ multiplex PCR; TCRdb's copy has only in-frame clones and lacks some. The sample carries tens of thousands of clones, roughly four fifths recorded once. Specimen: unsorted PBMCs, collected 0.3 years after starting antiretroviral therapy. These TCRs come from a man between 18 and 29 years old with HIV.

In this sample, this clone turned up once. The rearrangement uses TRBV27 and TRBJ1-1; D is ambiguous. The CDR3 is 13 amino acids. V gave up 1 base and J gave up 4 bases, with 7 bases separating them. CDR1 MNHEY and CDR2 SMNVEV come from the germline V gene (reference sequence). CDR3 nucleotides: TGTGCCAGCAGTTTATTCTGGAGCACTGAAGCTTTCTTT. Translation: CASSLFWSTEAFF.

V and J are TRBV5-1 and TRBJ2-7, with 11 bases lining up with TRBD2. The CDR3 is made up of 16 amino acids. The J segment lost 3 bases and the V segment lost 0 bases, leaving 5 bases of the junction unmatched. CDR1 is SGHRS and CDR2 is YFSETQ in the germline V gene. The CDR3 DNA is TGCGCCAGCAGCTTGGGACTAGCGGGACTTTTCTACGAGCAGTACTTC. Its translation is CASSLGLAGLFYEQYF.

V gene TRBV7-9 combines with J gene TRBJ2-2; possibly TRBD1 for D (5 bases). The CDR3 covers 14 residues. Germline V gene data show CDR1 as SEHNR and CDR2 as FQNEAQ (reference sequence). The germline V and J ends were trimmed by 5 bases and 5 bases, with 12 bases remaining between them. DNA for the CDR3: TGTGCCAGCAGCCCCAGGGCCCTAACCGGGGAGCTGTTTTTT. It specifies CASSPRALTGELFF.

The CDR3 sequence: CASTNFGQGRAEQYF. The CDR3 DNA reads as TGTGCCAGCACCAATTTCGGACAGGGGAGAGCCGAGCAGTACTTC. This chain uses TRBV27 with TRBJ2-7, with 9 bases that match TRBD1. Germline assignment: CDR1 MNHEY and CDR2 SMNVEV (reference sequence). The length of the CDR3 is 15 residues. V shed 7 bases and J 6 bases; nucleotides not matched to a gene: 13.

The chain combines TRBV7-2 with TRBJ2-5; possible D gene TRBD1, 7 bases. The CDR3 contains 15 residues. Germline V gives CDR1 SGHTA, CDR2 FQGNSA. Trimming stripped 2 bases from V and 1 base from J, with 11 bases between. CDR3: CASSLSRDSQETQYF. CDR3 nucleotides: TGTGCCAGCAGCTTATCGCGGGACAGCCAAGAGACCCAGTACTTC.

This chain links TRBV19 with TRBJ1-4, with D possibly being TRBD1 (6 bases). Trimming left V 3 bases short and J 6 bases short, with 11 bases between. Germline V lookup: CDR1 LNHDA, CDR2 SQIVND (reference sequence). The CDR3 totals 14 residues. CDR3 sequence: CASSIYRQDEKLFF. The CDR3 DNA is TGTGCCAGTAGTATCTATAGACAGGATGAAAAACTGTTTTTT.

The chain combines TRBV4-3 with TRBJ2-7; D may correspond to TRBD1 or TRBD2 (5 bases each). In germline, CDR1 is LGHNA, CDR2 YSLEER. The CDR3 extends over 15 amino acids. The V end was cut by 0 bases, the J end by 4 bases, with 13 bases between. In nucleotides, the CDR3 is TGCGCCAGCAGCCAAGATCGGGGCTACTTTTACGAGCAGTACTTC. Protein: CASSQDRGYFYEQYF.

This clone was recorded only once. The CDR3 DNA follows: TGCGCCAGCAGCTTGGTGGGGGGAGTTCCGGGACGTCTGGATGGCTACACCTTC. This translates into CASSLVGGVPGRLDGYTF. The gene calls are TRBV5-1 and TRBJ1-2; possibly TRBD1 for D (5 bases). This CDR3 has 18 residues. V lost 0 bases to trimming and J lost 6 bases, with 24 bases between them. Per the germline V gene, CDR1 is SGHRS and CDR2 is YFSETQ.

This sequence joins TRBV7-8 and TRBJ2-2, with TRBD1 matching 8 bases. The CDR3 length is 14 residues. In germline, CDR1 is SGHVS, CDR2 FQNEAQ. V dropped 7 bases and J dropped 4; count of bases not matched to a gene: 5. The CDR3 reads CASTDRVGTGELFF. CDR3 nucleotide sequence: TGTGCCAGCACGGACAGGGTAGGCACCGGGGAGCTGTTTTTT.

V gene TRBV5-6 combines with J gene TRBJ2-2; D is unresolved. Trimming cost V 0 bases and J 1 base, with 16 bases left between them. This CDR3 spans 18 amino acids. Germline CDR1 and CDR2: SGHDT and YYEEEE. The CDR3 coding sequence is TGTGCCAGCAGCTTGGGGCTACTCTCGACTGTGAACACCGGGGAGCTGTTTTTT. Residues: CASSLGLLSTVNTGELFF.

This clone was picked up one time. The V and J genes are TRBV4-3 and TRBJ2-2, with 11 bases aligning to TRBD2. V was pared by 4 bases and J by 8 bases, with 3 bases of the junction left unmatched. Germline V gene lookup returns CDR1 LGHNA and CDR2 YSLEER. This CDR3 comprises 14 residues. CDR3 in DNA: TGCGCCAGCAGCCTGAGGACTAGCGGGGGGGAGCTGTTTTTT. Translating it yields CASSLRTSGGELFF.

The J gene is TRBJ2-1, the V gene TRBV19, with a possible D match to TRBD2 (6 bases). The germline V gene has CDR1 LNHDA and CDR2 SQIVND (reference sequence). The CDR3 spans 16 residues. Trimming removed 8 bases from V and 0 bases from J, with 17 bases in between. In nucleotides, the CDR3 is TGTGCCAGTGCCCACTTAGCGGATAACTCCTACAATGAGCAGTTCTTC. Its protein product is CASAHLADNSYNEQFF.

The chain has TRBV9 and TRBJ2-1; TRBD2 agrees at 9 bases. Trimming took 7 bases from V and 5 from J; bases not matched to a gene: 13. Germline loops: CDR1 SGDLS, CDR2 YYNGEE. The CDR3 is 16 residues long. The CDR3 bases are TGTGCCAGCTCGAGAACTAGCGGGCCGCCACACAATGAGCAGTTCTTC. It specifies CASSRTSGPPHNEQFF.

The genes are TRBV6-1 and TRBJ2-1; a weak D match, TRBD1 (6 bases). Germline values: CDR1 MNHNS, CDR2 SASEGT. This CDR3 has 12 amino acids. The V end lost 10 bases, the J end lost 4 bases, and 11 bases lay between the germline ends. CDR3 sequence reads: CATRDTYNEQFF. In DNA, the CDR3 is TGTGCCACCAGGGACACGTACAATGAGCAGTTCTTC.

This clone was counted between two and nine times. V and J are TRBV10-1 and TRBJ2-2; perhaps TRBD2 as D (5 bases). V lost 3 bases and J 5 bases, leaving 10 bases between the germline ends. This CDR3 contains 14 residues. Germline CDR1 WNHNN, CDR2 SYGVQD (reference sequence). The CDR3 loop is CASSEEGKTGELFF. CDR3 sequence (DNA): TGCGCCAGCAGTGAAGAGGGTAAAACCGGGGAGCTGTTTTTT.

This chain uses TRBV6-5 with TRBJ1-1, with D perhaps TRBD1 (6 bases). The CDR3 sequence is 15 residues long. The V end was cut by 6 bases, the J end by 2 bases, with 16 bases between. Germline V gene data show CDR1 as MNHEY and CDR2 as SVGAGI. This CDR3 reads CASRAWWGPNTEAFF. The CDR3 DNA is TGTGCCAGCAGGGCGTGGTGGGGGCCCAACACTGAAGCTTTCTTT.

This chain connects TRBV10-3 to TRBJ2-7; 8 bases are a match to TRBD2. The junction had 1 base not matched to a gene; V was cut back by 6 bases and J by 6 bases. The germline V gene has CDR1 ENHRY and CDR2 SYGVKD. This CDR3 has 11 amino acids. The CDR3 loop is CAISGGGEQYF. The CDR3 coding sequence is TGTGCCATCAGCGGGGGGGGCGAGCAGTACTTC.

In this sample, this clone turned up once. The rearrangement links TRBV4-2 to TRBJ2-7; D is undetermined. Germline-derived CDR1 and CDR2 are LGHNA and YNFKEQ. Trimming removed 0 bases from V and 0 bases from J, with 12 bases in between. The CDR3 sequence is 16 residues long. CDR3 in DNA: TGTGCCAGCAGCCAAGAGGGGTCACTGTTCTCCTACGAGCAGTACTTC. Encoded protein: CASSQEGSLFSYEQYF.

The CDR3 region is CASSFSSSTYEQYF. The CDR3 bases are TGTGCCAGCAGTTTTTCTAGTTCTACCTACGAGCAGTACTTC. This chain links TRBV28 with TRBJ2-7, with D hard to call. V was cut by 3 bases and J by 2 bases, with 11 bases left in between. CDR3 length equals 14 residues. CDR1 is MDHEN and CDR2 is SYDVKM in the germline V gene.

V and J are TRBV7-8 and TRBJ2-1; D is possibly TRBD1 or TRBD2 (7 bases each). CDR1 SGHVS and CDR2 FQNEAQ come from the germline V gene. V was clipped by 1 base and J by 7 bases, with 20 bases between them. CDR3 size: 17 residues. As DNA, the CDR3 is TGTGCCAGCAGCTTAGGGAGGGGGCTAAGCGGGATGAATGAGCAGTTCTTC. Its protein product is CASSLGRGLSGMNEQFF. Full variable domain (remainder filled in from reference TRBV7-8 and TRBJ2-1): GAGVSQSPRYKVAKRGQDVALRCDPISGHVSLFWYQQALGQGPEFLTYFQNEAQLDKSGLPSDRFFAERPEGSVSTLKIQRTQQEDSAVYLCASSLGRGLSGMNEQFFGPGTRLTVL.